Shown below are 20 T cell receptor beta chains from a single sample sequenced in a study of T cell responses to AZD1222 COVID-19 vaccine. Assay: immunoSEQ multiplex PCR; the TCRdb copy retains only in-frame clones and omits some. The profile covers fewer than 150,000 clones, with about 93% appearing a single time and 0.91% taken by the ten largest. The sample in question was peripheral blood, obtained on day 0 of AZD1222 vaccination. Receptors were obtained from an adult in good health.

This clone was detected only once. The chain employs TRBV7-8 and TRBJ2-3, with 9 bases lining up with TRBD2. J lost 6 bases, V lost 2 bases, and 9 bases had no gene match. The CDR3 has 16 residues. CDR1 SGHVS and CDR2 FQNEAQ come from the germline V gene. Written as DNA, the CDR3 is TGTGCCAGCAGCTTAATCGGCGGGGGGGCGGCTGATACGCAGTATTTT. Translation gives CASSLIGGGAADTQYF.

The gene calls are TRBV3-1 (or the pseudogene TRBV3-2) and TRBJ1-1, with a possible D match to TRBD1 (5 bases). Trimming removed 3 bases at V and 1 base at J, with 9 bases between. The CDR3 is 14 amino acids. Per germline, CDR1 LGHDT and CDR2 YNNKEL (reference sequence). CDR3 bases: TGTGCCAGCAGCCATGGGGACGGGAACACTGAAGCTTTCTTT. Its protein product is CASSHGDGNTEAFF.

The chain recombines TRBV20-1 with TRBJ1-1; maybe TRBD1 (6 bases). V was clipped by 3 bases and J by 1 base, with 12 bases between them. The CDR3 contains 14 residues. From germline, CDR1 is DFQATT and CDR2 SNEGSKA (reference sequence). CDR3 sequence: CSASAGAQNTEAFF. DNA of the CDR3: TGCAGTGCTAGTGCGGGGGCGCAGAACACTGAAGCTTTCTTT.

The genes are TRBV20-1 and TRBJ1-6; possibly TRBD1 for D (6 bases). Germline V gives CDR1 DFQATT, CDR2 SNEGSKA (reference sequence). The CDR3 covers 14 residues. Deletions cut 3 bases from V and 8 bases from J, with 14 bases between. CDR3 DNA sequence: TGCAGTGCTAGTGGGGGGGCGGATTATTCACCCCTCCACTTT. It codes for CSASGGADYSPLHF.

This chain uses TRBV3-1 (or the pseudogene TRBV3-2) with TRBJ2-5; 8 bases agree with TRBD2. CDR1 LGHDT and CDR2 YNNKEL come from the germline V gene (reference sequence). The CDR3 consists of 15 residues. V lost 8 bases, J lost 1 base, and 9 bases stayed unmatched. This CDR3 reads CASGYIAGLQETQYF. CDR3 DNA sequence: TGTGCCAGCGGATACATAGCGGGGCTCCAAGAGACCCAGTACTTC.

In regard to this clone: The junction departs from the called germline gene at one end, perhaps through a read error. The chain has TRBV5-6 and TRBJ1-2; D perhaps matches TRBD1 (5 bases). CDR1 is SGHDT and CDR2 is YYEEEE in the germline V gene. The CDR3 sequence is 11 residues long. The CDR3 protein is CASSLRDVHRF. The CDR3, as DNA: TGTGCCAGCAGCTTGCGGGACGTCCACCGCTTC.

The V call is TRBV4-1, the J call TRBJ1-3; D call uncertain. V shed 1 base and J shed 0 bases, with 10 bases lying between them. The CDR3 spans 16 residues. Per the germline V gene, CDR1 is MGHRA and CDR2 is YSYEKL. DNA for the CDR3: TGCGCCAGCAGCCAAGGCCCCGGGAGCTCTGGAAACACCATATATTTT. Protein product: CASSQGPGSSGNTIYF.

The chain recombines TRBV7-2 with TRBJ2-5, with D possibly matching TRBD2 (7 bases). CDR3 size: 13 residues. The germline gives CDR1 SGHTA, CDR2 FQGNSA. V lost 5 bases and J 4 bases, leaving 11 bases between the germline ends. The CDR3 nucleotides read TGTGCCAGCAGCCGGGGGGCCCCAGAGACCCAGTACTTC. Translating it yields CASSRGAPETQYF.

A word on this clone: In the same sample, other DNA sequences code for this CDR3. The chain links TRBV5-1 to TRBJ2-7, with 8 bases matching TRBD1. Per germline, CDR1 SGHRS and CDR2 YFSETQ. V lost 0 bases, J lost 3 bases, and 2 bases stayed unmatched. CDR3 length equals 14 residues. The CDR3 nucleotides read TGCGCCAGCAGCTTGGGGACAGGGAACTACGAGCAGTACTTC. It is translated as CASSLGTGNYEQYF.

This chain connects TRBV19 to TRBJ1-2; D ambiguous. V lost 6 bases and J 0 bases, leaving 8 bases between the germline ends. Germline CDR1 LNHDA, CDR2 SQIVND (reference sequence). The CDR3 is 13 residues long. This chain's CDR3 is CASRFGTNYGYTF. The DNA for the CDR3 is TGTGCCAGTAGATTCGGCACTAACTATGGCTACACCTTC. Combining the CDR3 with reference TRBV19 and TRBJ1-2 gives the whole variable domain DGGITQSPKYLFRKEGQNVTLSCEQNLNHDAMYWYRQDPGQGLRLIYYSQIVNDFQKGDIAEGYSVSREKKESFPLTVTSAQKNPTAFYLCASRFGTNYGYTFGSGTRLTVV.

The chain employs TRBV19 and TRBJ1-1; D unclear. Germline loops: CDR1 LNHDA, CDR2 SQIVND (reference sequence). There are 16 residues in the CDR3. Trimming took off 6 bases at V and 6 bases at J, with 23 bases between the two ends. CDR3 protein: CASRNPGLGQNSEAFF. CDR3 nucleotide sequence: TGTGCCAGTAGAAACCCAGGTTTAGGTCAGAATTCTGAAGCTTTCTTT. Full variable domain (remainder filled in from reference TRBV19 and TRBJ1-1): DGGITQSPKYLFRKEGQNVTLSCEQNLNHDAMYWYRQDPGQGLRLIYYSQIVNDFQKGDIAEGYSVSREKKESFPLTVTSAQKNPTAFYLCASRNPGLGQNSEAFFGQGTRLTVV.

J is TRBJ1-5 and V is TRBV20-1, with D hard to call. CDR3 length equals 13 residues. The ends were cut back, 3 bases at V and 5 bases at J, with 11 bases in the middle. Per the germline V gene, CDR1 is DFQATT and CDR2 is SNEGSKA (reference sequence). CDR3 DNA: TGCAGTGCTAGTAAAGGGCGGGATCAGCCCCAGCATTTT. It yields the protein CSASKGRDQPQHF.

The J gene is TRBJ1-6, the V gene TRBV4-2, with 9 bases matching TRBD1. Looked up from germline, CDR1 is LGHNA and CDR2 is YNFKEQ. The CDR3 is 17 residues long. Trimming at V came to 0 bases and at J to 8 bases, leaving 8 bases not matched to a gene. The DNA of the CDR3 is TGTGCCAGCAGCCAAGAGGGGGACAGGGATGTCGATTCACCCCTCCACTTT. This codes for CASSQEGDRDVDSPLHF.

The chain recombines TRBV11-2 with TRBJ2-5, with unresolved D. V lost 5 bases to trimming and J lost 5 bases, with 3 bases between them. Germline loops: CDR1 SGHAT, CDR2 FQNNGV. This CDR3 contains 10 residues. The CDR3 nucleotides are TGTGCCAGCAGCGAGGAGACCCAGTACTTC. Its translation is CASSEETQYF.

This chain uses TRBV2 with TRBJ2-1; 9 bases are shared with TRBD2. CDR1 is SNHLY, CDR2 FYNNEI, per germline. V lost 5 bases and J lost 10; bases outside the gene matches: 6. CDR3 length: 13 residues. The CDR3 nucleotides read TGTGCCAGCAGTCTAGCGGGGAGGGGAGAGCAGTTCTTC. It encodes CASSLAGRGEQFF.

The V gene is TRBV6-5, the J gene TRBJ1-4; no firm D call. The ends were cut back, 7 bases at V and 0 bases at J, with 12 bases in the middle. Germline values: CDR1 MNHEY, CDR2 SVGAGI. The CDR3 extends over 15 amino acids. The CDR3 sequence is CASNKGSATNEKLFF. As DNA, the CDR3 is TGTGCCAGCAATAAGGGCAGCGCAACTAATGAAAAACTGTTTTTT.

The rearrangement uses TRBV25-1 and TRBJ2-2; the D call may be TRBD1 or TRBD2 (6 bases each). Germline V lookup: CDR1 MGHDK, CDR2 SYGVNS. V was trimmed by 7 bases and J by 1 base, leaving 16 bases between them. The CDR3 covers 16 residues. The CDR3 DNA follows: TGTGCCAGCACCCCCCCGGGGGCTGGGAACACCGGGGAGCTGTTTTTT. It specifies CASTPPGAGNTGELFF. Combining the CDR3 with reference TRBV25-1 and TRBJ2-2 gives the whole variable domain EADIYQTPRYLVIGTGKKITLECSQTMGHDKMYWYQQDPGMELHLIHYSYGVNSTEKGDLSSESTVSRIRTEHFPLTLESARPSHTSQYLCASTPPGAGNTGELFFGEGSRLTVL.

V and J are TRBV6-2 or TRBV6-3 and TRBJ2-1; TRBD2 matches at 9 bases. The germline gives CDR1 MNHEY, CDR2 SVGEGT. CDR3 length: 16 amino acids. J was trimmed by 7 bases and V by 2 bases; bases with no gene match: 9. The CDR3 coding sequence is TGTGCCAGCAGTTACATCCCGGCGGGGGGGCGAAATGAGCAGTTCTTC. This translates into CASSYIPAGGRNEQFF.

The chain uses TRBV20-1 and TRBJ1-2; D call uncertain. Trimming removed 3 bases at V and 6 bases at J, with 14 bases between. The CDR3 is made up of 13 amino acids. Germline loops: CDR1 DFQATT, CDR2 SNEGSKA (reference sequence). The DNA of the CDR3 is TGCAGTGCTAGTGGTAGCCGATACAATGGCTACACCTTC. It translates to CSASGSRYNGYTF.

The chain combines TRBV7-2 with TRBJ1-2; a possible D gene is TRBD1 (5 bases). CDR3 length: 14 residues. Germline V gene data show CDR1 as SGHTA and CDR2 as FQGNSA. With 5 bases removed from V and 4 bases from J, the gap between germline ends came to 14 bases. Here the CDR3 reads CASSVTADLYGYTF. CDR3 nucleotides: TGTGCCAGCAGCGTGACAGCCGATCTCTATGGCTACACCTTC.